The 7 T cell receptor beta chains below come from one sample, sequenced in a study of blood T cell repertoires in COVID-19. Sequencing used immunoSEQ multiplex PCR; TCRdb keeps in-frame clones, though not all of them. The repertoire holds roughly 250,000 clones, with roughly 90% as singletons. The sequenced sample consisted of PBMCs or T cells enriched from blood (not recorded which). These receptors were collected from a woman younger than 45 with acute COVID-19.

The chain carries TRBV18 and TRBJ2-1; 10 bases line up with TRBD1. Germline V gene lookup returns CDR1 KGHSH and CDR2 LQKENI. Trimming at V came to 8 bases and at J to 12 bases, leaving 13 bases not matched to a gene. This CDR3 has 14 residues. CDR3 nucleotides: TGTGCCAGCCACCCGGGACAGGGGACCTGGGGGCAGTTCTTC. It is translated as CASHPGQGTWGQFF.

This clone occurred once. The chain employs TRBV21-1 and TRBJ1-3. TRBV21-1 is a pseudogene. This CDR3 region has 18 residues. CDR3 in amino acids: CASNKSLPEGTRGNTIYF. CDR3 nucleotide sequence: TGTGCCAGCAACAAAAGCCTTCCGGAGGGTACTCGTGGAAACACCATATATTTT.

V gene TRBV2 combines with J gene TRBJ2-1; maybe TRBD1 (6 bases). Trimming pared 3 bases from V and 8 bases from J, leaving 14 bases between. The CDR3 has 14 residues. Germline V CDR1 and CDR2: SNHLY, FYNNEI. CDR3: CASSEITGPDEQFF. In nucleotides, the CDR3 is TGTGCCAGCAGTGAGATCACAGGGCCCGATGAGCAGTTCTTC.

The chain carries TRBV7-2 and TRBJ2-1; 11 bases are a match to TRBD2. V shed 5 bases, J shed 1 base, and the junction held 7 bases outside the gene matches. The CDR3 has 17 residues. The germline gives CDR1 SGHTA, CDR2 FQGNSA. CDR3: CASSPGTSGPSYNEQFF. The CDR3 DNA sequence: TGTGCCAGCAGCCCTGGGACTAGCGGTCCTTCCTACAATGAGCAGTTCTTC. The whole variable domain, remainder taken from reference TRBV7-2 and TRBJ2-1, is GAGVSQSPSNKVTEKGKDVELRCDPISGHTALYWYRQSLGQGLEFLIYFQGNSAPDKSGLPSDRFSAERTGGSVSTLTIQRTQQEDSAVYLCASSPGTSGPSYNEQFFGPGTRLTVL.

The chain is built from TRBV6-6 and TRBJ1-6; tentatively, D is TRBD1 (5 bases). The CDR3 loop spans 15 amino acids. V dropped 6 bases and J dropped 9 bases, with 18 bases sitting between them. Germline V gene data show CDR1 as MNHNY and CDR2 as SVGAGI (reference sequence). The CDR3 region is CASSQTGGRGSPLHF. Here the CDR3 DNA reads TGTGCCAGCAGCCAAACGGGAGGGAGGGGTTCACCCCTCCACTTT.

V usage is TRBV10-3 and J usage is TRBJ1-3; the D gene is possibly TRBD1 (5 bases). CDR3 size: 14 residues. Between the trimmed V and J ends, which lost 10 bases and 3 bases, there was a span of 16 bases. Germline CDR1 and CDR2: ENHRY and SYGVKD. The CDR3 region has the DNA TGTGCCACCCAACAGGAGCCGTTTGGAAACACCATATATTTT. Protein: CATQQEPFGNTIYF.

V is TRBV7-2 and J is TRBJ1-6; D is ambiguous. The germline CDR1 and CDR2 sequences are SGHTA and FQGNSA. CDR3 length: 16 residues. The ends were cut back, 4 bases at V and 0 bases at J, with 10 bases in the middle. The CDR3 DNA reads TGTGCCAGCAGCTCACGTCGTAGCTCCTATAATTCACCCCTCCACTTT. Translated, it gives CASSSRRSSYNSPLHF.